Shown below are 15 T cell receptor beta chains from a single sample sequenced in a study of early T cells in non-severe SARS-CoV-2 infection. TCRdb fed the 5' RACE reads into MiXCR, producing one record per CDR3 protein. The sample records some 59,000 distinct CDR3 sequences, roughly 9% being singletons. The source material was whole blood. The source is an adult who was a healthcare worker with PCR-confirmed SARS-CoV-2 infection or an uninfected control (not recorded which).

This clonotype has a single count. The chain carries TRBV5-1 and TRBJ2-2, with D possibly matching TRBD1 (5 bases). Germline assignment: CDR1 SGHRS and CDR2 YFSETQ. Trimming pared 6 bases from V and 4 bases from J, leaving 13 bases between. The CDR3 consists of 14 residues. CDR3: CASTPDSFTGELFF. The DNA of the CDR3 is TGCGCCAGCACCCCCGACAGTTTCACCGGGGAGCTGTTTTTT.

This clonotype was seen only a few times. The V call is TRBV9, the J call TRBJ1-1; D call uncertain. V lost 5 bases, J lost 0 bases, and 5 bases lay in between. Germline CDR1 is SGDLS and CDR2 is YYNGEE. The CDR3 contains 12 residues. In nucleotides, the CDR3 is TGTGCCAGCAGTGAGTTGAACACTGAAGCTTTCTTT. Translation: CASSELNTEAFF.

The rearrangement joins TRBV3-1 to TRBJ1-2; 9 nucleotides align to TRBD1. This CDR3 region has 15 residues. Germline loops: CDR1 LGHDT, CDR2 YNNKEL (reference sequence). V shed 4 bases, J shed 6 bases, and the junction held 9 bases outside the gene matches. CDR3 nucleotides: TGTGCCAGCAGCCTTGCACAGGGGGCTGGAGATGGCTACACCTTC. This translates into CASSLAQGAGDGYTF.

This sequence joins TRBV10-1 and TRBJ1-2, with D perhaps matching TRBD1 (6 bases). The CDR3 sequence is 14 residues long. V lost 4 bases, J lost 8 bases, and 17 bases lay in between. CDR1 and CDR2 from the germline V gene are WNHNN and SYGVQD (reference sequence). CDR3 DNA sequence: TGCGCCAGCAGTGGATTTTTTGGGGGGCGAGGCTACACCTTC. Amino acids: CASSGFFGGRGYTF.

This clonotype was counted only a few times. The CDR3 coding sequence is TGTGCCAGCAGCCTCGGTAGCTCCTACAATGAGCAGTTCTTC. Translation: CASSLGSSYNEQFF. The chain carries TRBV7-8 and TRBJ2-1; D is unclear. Germline CDR1 SGHVS, CDR2 FQNEAQ. This CDR3 is built from 14 residues. Between the trimmed V and J ends, which lost 5 bases and 0 bases, there was a span of 8 bases.

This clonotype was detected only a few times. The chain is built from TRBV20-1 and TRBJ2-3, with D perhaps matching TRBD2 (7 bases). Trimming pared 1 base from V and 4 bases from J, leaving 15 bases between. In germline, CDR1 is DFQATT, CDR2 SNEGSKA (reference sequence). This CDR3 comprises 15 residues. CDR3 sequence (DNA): TGCAGTGCTAGAGCTCGGCGGGGGCCAGCAGATACGCAGTATTTT. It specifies CSARARRGPADTQYF.

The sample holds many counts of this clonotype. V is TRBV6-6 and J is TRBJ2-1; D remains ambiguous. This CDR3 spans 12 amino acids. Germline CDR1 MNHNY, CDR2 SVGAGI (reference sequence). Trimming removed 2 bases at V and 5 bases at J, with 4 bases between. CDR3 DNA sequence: TGTGCCAGCAGTTACGCCGACAATGAGCAGTTCTTC. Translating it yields CASSYADNEQFF.

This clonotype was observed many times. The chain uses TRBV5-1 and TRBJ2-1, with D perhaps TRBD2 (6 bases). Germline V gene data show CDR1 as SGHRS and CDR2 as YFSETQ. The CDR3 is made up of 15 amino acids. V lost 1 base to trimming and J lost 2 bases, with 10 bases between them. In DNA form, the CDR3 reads TGCGCCAGCAGCTTGTTGGAGGGGACCTACAATGAGCAGTTCTTC. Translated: CASSLLEGTYNEQFF.

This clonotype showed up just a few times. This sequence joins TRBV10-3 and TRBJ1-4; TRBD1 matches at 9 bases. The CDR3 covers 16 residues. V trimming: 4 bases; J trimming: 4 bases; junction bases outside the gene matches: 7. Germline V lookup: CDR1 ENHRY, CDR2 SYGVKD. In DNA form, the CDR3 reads TGTGCCATCAGTGCCGAGGGACAGGGAAATAATGAAAAACTGTTTTTT. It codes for CAISAEGQGNNEKLFF.

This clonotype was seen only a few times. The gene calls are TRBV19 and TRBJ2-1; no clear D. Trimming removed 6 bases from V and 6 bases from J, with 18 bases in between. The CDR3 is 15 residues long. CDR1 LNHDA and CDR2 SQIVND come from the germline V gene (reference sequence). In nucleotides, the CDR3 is TGTGCCAGTAGCGCTCGGGCCCTCCTTGGCAATGAGCAGTTCTTC. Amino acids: CASSARALLGNEQFF.

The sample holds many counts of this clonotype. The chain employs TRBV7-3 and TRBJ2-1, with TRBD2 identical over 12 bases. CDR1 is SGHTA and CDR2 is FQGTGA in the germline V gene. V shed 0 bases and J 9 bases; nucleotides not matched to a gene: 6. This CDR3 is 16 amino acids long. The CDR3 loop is CASSLTPSGGAGEQFF. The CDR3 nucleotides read TGTGCCAGCAGCTTAACCCCTAGCGGGGGGGCCGGTGAGCAGTTCTTC.

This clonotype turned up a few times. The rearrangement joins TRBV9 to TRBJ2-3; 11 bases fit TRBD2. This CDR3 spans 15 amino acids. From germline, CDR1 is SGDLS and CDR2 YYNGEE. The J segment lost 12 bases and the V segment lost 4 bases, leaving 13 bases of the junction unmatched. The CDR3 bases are TGTGCCAGCAGCACCCGGACTAGCGGGCCACTCCAACAGTATTTT. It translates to CASSTRTSGPLQQYF. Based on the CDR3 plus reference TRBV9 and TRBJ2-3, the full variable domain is DSGVTQTPKHLITATGQRVTLRCSPRSGDLSVYWYQQSLDQGLQFLIQYYNGEERAKGNILERFSAQQFPDLHSELNLSSLELGDSALYFCASSTRTSGPLQQYFGPGTRLTVL.

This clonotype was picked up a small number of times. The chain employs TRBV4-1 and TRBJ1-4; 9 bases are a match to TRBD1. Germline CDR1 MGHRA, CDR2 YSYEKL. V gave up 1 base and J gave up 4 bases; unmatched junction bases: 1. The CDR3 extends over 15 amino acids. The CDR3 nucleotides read TGCGCCAGCAGCCAAGGGGACAGGGATAATGAAAAACTGTTTTTT. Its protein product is CASSQGDRDNEKLFF.

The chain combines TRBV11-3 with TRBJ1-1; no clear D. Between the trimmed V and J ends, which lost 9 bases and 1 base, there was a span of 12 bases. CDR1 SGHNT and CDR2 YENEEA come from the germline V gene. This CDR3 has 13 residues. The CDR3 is CASSTTTNTEAFF. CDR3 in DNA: TGTGCCAGTTCCACTACAACGAACACTGAAGCTTTCTTT.

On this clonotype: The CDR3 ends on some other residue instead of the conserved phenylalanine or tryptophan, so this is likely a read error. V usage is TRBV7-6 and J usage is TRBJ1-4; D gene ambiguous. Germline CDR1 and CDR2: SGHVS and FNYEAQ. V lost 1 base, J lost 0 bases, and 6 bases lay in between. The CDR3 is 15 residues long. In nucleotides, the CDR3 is TGTGCCAGCAGCTTAGAACCTGCAACTAATGAAAAACTGTTTCTT. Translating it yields CASSLEPATNEKLFL.